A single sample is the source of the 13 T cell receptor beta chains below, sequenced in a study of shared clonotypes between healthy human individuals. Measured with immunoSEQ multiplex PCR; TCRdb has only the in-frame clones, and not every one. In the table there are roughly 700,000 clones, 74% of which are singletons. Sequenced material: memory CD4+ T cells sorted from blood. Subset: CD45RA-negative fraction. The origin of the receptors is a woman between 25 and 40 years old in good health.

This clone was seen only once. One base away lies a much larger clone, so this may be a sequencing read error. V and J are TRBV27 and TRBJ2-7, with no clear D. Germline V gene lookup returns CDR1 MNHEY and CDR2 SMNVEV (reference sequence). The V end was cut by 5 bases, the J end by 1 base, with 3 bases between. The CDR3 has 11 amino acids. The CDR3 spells CASSTSYEQYF. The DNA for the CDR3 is TGTGCCAGCAGTACGTCCTACGAGCAGTACTTC.

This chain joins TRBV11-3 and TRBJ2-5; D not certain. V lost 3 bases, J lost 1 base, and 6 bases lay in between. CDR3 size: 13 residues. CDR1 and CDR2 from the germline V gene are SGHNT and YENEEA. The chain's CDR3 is CASSLGIQETQYF. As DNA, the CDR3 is TGTGCCAGCAGCTTGGGCATCCAAGAGACCCAGTACTTC.

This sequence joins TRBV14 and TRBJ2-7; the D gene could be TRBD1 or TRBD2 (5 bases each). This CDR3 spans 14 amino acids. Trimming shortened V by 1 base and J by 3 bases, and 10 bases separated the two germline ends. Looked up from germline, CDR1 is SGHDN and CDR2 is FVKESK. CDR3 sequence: CASSQGGSYYEQYF. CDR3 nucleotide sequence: TGTGCCAGCAGCCAAGGGGGGTCATACTACGAGCAGTACTTC.

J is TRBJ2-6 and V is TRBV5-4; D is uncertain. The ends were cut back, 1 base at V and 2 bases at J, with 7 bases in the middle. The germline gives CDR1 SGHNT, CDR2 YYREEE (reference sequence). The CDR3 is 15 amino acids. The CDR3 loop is CASSLQAAGANVLTF. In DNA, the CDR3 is TGTGCCAGCAGCTTGCAGGCTGCTGGGGCCAACGTCCTGACTTTC.

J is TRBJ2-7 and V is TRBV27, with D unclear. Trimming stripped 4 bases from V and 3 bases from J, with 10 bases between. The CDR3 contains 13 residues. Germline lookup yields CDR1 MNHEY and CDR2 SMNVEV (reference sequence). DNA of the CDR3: TGTGCCAGCAGTTCCAATGACCTCTACGAGCAGTACTTC. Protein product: CASSSNDLYEQYF.

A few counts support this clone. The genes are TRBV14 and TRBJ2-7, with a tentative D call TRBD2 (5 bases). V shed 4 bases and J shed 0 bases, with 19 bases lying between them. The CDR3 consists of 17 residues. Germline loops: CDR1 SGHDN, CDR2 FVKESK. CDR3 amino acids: CASSRGLHKSTSYEQYF. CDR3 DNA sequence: TGTGCCAGCAGCCGCGGACTGCATAAGAGCACCTCCTACGAGCAGTACTTC. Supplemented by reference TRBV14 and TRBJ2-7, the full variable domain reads EAGVTQFPSHSVIEKGQTVTLRCDPISGHDNLYWYRRVMGKEIKFLLHFVKESKQDESGMPNNRFLAERTGGTYSTLKVQPAELEDSGVYFCASSRGLHKSTSYEQYFGPGTRLTVT.

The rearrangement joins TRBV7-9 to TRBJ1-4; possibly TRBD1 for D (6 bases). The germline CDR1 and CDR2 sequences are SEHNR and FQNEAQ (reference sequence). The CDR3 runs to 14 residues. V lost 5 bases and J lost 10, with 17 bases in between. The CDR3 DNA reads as TGTGCCAGCAGCCCAGGGGTAGACCGGCTAAAACTGTTTTTT. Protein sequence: CASSPGVDRLKLFF.

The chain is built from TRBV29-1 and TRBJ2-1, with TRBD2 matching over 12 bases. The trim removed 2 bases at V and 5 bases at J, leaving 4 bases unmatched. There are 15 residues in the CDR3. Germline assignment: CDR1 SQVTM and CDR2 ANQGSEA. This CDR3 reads CSVELAGGPDNEQFF. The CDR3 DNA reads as TGCAGCGTTGAACTAGCGGGAGGGCCTGACAATGAGCAGTTCTTC.

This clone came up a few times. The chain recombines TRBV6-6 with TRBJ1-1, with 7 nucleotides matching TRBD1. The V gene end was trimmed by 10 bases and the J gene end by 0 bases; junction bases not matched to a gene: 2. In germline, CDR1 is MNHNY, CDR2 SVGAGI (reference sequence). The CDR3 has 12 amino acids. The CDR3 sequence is CATRGVNTEAFF. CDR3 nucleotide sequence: TGTGCCACCAGGGGGGTGAACACTGAAGCTTTCTTT.

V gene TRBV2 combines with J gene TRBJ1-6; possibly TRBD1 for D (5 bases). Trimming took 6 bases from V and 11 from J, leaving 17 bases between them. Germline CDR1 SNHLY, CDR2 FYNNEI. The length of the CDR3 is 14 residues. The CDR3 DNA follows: TGTGCCAGCAGCGTTAGGGACGGCGGAGCACCCCTCCACTTT. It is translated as CASSVRDGGAPLHF.

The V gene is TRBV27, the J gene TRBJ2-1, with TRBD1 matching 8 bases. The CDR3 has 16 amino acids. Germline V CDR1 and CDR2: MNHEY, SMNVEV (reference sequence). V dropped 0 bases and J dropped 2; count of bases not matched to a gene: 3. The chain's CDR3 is CASSLSRTGTYNEQFF. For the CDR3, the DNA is TGTGCCAGCAGTTTATCGAGGACAGGGACCTACAATGAGCAGTTCTTC.

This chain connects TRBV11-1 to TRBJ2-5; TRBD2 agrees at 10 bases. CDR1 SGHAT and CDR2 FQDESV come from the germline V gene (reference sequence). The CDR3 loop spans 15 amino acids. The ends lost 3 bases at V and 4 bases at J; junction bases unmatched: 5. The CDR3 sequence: CASSLSSGSRETQYF. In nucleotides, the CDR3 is TGTGCCAGCAGCTTGTCTAGCGGGAGTAGAGAGACCCAGTACTTC.

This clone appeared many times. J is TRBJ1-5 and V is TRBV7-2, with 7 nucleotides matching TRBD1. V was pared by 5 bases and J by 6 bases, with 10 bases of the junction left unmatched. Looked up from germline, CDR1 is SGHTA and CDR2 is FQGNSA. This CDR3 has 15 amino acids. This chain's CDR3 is CASSPQGEGFQPQHF. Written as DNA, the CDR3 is TGTGCCAGCAGCCCCCAGGGGGAGGGGTTTCAGCCCCAGCATTTT.